Below, 6 T cell receptor beta chains from the same sample are listed, as sequenced in a study of blood T cells in healthy people across ages. A sample-barcoded 5' primer and a J-beta primer mix were used in a second PCR of roughly 6 to 12 cycles. TCRdb re-analysed the 5' RACE reads in MiXCR, keeping a single row per CDR3 protein. The table records 1.5 million to 2 million distinct CDR3 sequences, about two fifths of them present only once. The sample taken for sequencing was blood. The origin of the receptors is a human donor in good health.

This clonotype was counted only a few times. The V call is TRBV13, the J call TRBJ2-1; perhaps TRBD2 as D (7 bases). Germline V gives CDR1 PRHDT, CDR2 FYEKMQ (reference sequence). CDR3 size: 15 residues. V lost 4 bases and J lost 2, with 12 bases in between. The CDR3 here is CASSSGGPPYNEQFF. The DNA of the CDR3 is TGTGCCAGCAGCTCCGGGGGGCCCCCCTACAATGAGCAGTTCTTC.

The chain's CDR3 is CASSLGVLEQNIQYF. CDR3 coding DNA: TGTGCCAGCAGTTTAGGGGTCCTCGAACAAAACATTCAGTACTTC. The rearrangement links TRBV28 to TRBJ2-4; D uncertain. The CDR3 has 15 residues. Trimming shortened V by 2 bases and J by 5 bases, and 13 bases separated the two germline ends. Germline values: CDR1 MDHEN, CDR2 SYDVKM.

V usage is TRBV6-2 or TRBV6-3 and J usage is TRBJ2-1; no clear D. The length of the CDR3 is 13 residues. CDR1 is MNHEY, CDR2 SVGEGT, per germline. V was pared by 0 bases and J by 9 bases, with 9 bases between. The CDR3 region has the DNA TGTGCCAGCAGTTACTCGAGGTTGGGTGAGCAGTTCTTC. This sequence encodes CASSYSRLGEQFF.

The CDR3 region is CASSQGGEGPHEQYF. CDR3 nucleotide sequence: TGCGCCAGCAGCCAAGGCGGGGAAGGACCCCACGAGCAGTACTTC. This chain joins TRBV4-3 and TRBJ2-7; possibly TRBD2 for D (6 bases). Germline V gives CDR1 LGHNA, CDR2 YSLEER. V lost 1 base to trimming and J lost 5 bases, with 15 bases between them. There are 15 residues in the CDR3.

The chain joins TRBV11-2 to TRBJ2-2, with 7 bases matching TRBD1. The trim removed 4 bases at V and 8 bases at J, leaving 7 bases unmatched. The CDR3 has 14 residues. Germline V gives CDR1 SGHAT, CDR2 FQNNGV. CDR3 bases: TGTGCCAGCAGCTGGGGACAGTTTGGGGGGGAGCTGTTTTTT. This sequence encodes CASSWGQFGGELFF.

The J gene is TRBJ1-2, the V gene TRBV4-1, with D unclear. V lost 0 bases and J lost 2, with 10 bases in between. The CDR3 totals 15 residues. In germline, CDR1 is MGHRA, CDR2 YSYEKL. The CDR3 DNA reads as TGCGCCAGCAGCCAAGATCTGACGTTGAACTATGGCTACACCTTC. This encodes CASSQDLTLNYGYTF.